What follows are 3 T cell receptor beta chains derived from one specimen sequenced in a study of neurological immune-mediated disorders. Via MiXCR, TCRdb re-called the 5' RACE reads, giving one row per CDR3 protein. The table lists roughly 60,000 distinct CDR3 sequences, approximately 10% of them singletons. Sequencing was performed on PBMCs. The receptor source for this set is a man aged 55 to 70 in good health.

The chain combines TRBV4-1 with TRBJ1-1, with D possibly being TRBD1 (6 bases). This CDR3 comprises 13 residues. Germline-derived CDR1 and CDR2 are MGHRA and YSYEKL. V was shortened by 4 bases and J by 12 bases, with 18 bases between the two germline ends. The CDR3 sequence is CASSPPDRRGSFF. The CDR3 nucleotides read TGCGCCAGCAGCCCCCCAGACAGGCGAGGATCTTTCTTT.

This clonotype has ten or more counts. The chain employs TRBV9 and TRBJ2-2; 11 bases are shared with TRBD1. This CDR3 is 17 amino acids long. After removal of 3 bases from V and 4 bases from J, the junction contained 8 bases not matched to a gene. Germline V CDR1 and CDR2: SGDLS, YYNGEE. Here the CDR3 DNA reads TGTGCCAGCAGCGGGACAGGGGGCTATTCCCCCACCGGGGAGCTGTTTTTT. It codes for CASSGTGGYSPTGELFF. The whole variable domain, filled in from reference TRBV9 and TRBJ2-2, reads DSGVTQTPKHLITATGQRVTLRCSPRSGDLSVYWYQQSLDQGLQFLIQYYNGEERAKGNILERFSAQQFPDLHSELNLSSLELGDSALYFCASSGTGGYSPTGELFFGEGSRLTVL.

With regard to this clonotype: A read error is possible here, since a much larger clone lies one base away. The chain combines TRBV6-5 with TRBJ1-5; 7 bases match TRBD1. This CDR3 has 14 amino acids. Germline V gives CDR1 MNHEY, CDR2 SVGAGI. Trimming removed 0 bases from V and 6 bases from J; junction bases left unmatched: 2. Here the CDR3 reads CASSYSQGGQPQHF. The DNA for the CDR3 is TGTGCCAGCAGTTACTCCCAGGGGGGTCAGCCCCAGCATTTT.